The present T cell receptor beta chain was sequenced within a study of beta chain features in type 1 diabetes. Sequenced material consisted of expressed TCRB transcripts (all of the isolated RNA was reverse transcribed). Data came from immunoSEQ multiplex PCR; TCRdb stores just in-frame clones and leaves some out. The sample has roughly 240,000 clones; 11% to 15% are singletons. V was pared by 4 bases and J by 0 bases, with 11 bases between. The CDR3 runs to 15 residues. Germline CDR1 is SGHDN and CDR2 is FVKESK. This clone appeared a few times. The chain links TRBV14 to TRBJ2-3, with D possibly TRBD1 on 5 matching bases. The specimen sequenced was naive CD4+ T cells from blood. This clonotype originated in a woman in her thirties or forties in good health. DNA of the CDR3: TGTGCCAGCAGCCGCATACAGGCTAGCACAGATACGCAGTATTTT. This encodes CASSRIQASTDTQYF.